This TCR beta chain was recovered during a study of blood T cell repertoires in COVID-19. Study background: The United States, Italy and Spain provided the acute and convalescent COVID-19 samples. Sources were T cells, B-cell-depleted T cells, or PBMCs; the material itself was cDNA or gDNA.

Per the study methods: The authors estimated nucleated cell counts from reference gene primer amplification. Produced via immunoSEQ multiplex PCR; TCRdb's table is partial and in-frame only. Clone size and V and J calls were adopted from that table, with D and trimming inferred from the DNA. The data contain about 120,000 clones, about nine tenths of them singletons. The CDR3 is 15 amino acids. V was pared by 0 bases and J by 3 bases, with 14 bases between. Germline V gene lookup returns CDR1 GTSNPN and CDR2 SVGIG (reference sequence). The specimen was peripheral blood. The sequence was obtained from a man in his forties with acute or convalescent COVID-19. The V call is TRBV30, the J call TRBJ1-2, with D tentatively TRBD1 (6 bases). The CDR3 nucleotides read TGTGCCTGGAGTGTAGGGGGGGGCAGGGACTATGGCTACACCTTC. Protein sequence: CAWSVGGGRDYGYTF. The complete variable domain, with remaining parts taken from reference TRBV30 and TRBJ1-2, reads SQTIHQWPATLVQPVGSPLSLECTVEGTSNPNLYWYRQAAGRGLQLLFYSVGIGQISSEVPQNLSASRPQDRQFILSSKKLLLSDSGFYLCAWSVGGGRDYGYTFGSGTRLTVV.